This T cell receptor beta chain was sequenced during a study of Ad26.COV2.S vaccination and SARS-CoV-2 variants. Study overall: Donor was one of the participants in the Ad26.COV2.S arm of the COV1001 trial. Once or twice, 56 days apart, Ad26.COV2.S was delivered intramuscularly.

Treatment defined: 19 received Ad26.COV2.S at low or high dose, single or two shots; about 5 received placebo; per-sample allocation not given. The investigators took samples on day 63 after the first vaccine or placebo injection. Built on an Ad26 vector, the vaccine expressed Wuhan-strain SARS-CoV-2 spike. Notes on the study in general: Those who received the vaccine showed greater spike-specific TCR breadth than those given placebo.

Only in-frame clones appear in the TCRdb table, and some are missing; sequencing was by immunoSEQ multiplex PCR. The sample holds 200,000 to 300,000 clones; around nine tenths are singletons and the top ten take around 10%. V shed 2 bases and J shed 8 bases, with 11 bases lying between them. Germline CDR1 and CDR2: SGHNT and YYREEE (reference sequence). This CDR3 comprises 14 residues. A note on this clone: The antigen is not known.

The sequenced sample was peripheral blood, obtained in a trial of Ad26.COV2.S vaccine versus placebo. The V gene is TRBV5-4, the J gene TRBJ1-6, with D perhaps matching TRBD1 (5 bases). The sequence derives from a person aged 18-60 years who received the Ad26.COV2.S COVID-19 vaccine or a placebo. CDR3 in amino acids: CASSLGERDSPLHF. The CDR3 coding sequence is TGTGCCAGCAGCTTAGGGGAGCGGGATTCACCCCTCCACTTT.